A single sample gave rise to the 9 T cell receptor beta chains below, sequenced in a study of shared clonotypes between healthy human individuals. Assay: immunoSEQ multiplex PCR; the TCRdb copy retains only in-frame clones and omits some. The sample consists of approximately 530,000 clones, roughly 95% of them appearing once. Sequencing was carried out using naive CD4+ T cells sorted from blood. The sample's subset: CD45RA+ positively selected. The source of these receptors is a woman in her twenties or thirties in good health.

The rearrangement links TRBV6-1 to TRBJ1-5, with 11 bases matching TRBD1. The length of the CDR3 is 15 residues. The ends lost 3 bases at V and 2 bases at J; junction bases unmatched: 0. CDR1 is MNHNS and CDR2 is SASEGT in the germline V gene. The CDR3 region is CASSEGQGGNQPQHF. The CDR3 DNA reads TGTGCCAGCAGTGAGGGACAGGGGGGCAATCAGCCCCAGCATTTT.

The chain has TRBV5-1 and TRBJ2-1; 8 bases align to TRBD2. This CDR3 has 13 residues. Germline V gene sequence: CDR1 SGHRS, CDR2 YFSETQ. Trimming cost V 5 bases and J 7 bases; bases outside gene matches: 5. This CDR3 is CASRSSGSNEQFF. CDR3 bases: TGCGCCAGCAGATCGAGCGGGAGTAATGAGCAGTTCTTC. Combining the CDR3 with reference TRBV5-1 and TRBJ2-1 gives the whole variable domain KAGVTQTPRYLIKTRGQQVTLSCSPISGHRSVSWYQQTPGQGLQFLFEYFSETQRNKGNFPGRFSGRQFSNSRSEMNVSTLELGDSALYLCASRSSGSNEQFFGPGTRLTVL.

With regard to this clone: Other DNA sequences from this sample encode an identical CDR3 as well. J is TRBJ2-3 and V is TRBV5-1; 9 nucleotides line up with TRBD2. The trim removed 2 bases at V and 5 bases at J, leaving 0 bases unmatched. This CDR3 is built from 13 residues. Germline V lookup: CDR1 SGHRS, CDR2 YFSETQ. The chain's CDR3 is CASSLAGGDTQYF. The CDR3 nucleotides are TGCGCCAGCAGCTTAGCGGGGGGAGATACGCAGTATTTT.

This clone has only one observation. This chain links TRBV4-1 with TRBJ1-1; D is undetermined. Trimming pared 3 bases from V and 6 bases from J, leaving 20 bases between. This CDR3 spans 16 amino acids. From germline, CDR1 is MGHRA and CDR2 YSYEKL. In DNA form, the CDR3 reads TGCGCCAGCAGCCATCAAGGCCTGGGAAAGGACGCTGAAGCTTTCTTT. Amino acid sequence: CASSHQGLGKDAEAFF.

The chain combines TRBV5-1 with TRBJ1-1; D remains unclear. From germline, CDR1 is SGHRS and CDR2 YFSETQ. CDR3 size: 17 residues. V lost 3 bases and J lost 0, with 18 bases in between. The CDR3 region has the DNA TGCGCCAGCAGCTCGGAGGGAAGCCGCCCCATGAACACTGAAGCTTTCTTT. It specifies CASSSEGSRPMNTEAFF.

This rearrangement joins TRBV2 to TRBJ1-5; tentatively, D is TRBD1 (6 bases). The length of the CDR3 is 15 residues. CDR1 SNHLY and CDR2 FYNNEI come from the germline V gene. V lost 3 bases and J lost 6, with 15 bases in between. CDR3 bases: TGTGCCAGCAGTGATATAGGAGGACAGTCTCAGCCCCAGCATTTT. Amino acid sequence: CASSDIGGQSQPQHF.

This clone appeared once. CDR3 DNA: TGTGCCATCAGTGAGTCGACTAGCGGGAGCTCCTACAATGAGCAGTTCTTC. Amino acids: CAISESTSGSSYNEQFF. J is TRBJ2-1 and V is TRBV10-3; TRBD2 matches at 12 bases. Germline CDR1 is ENHRY and CDR2 is SYGVKD. This CDR3 has 17 amino acids. The V segment lost 0 bases and the J segment 0 bases; nucleotides outside the gene matches: 0.

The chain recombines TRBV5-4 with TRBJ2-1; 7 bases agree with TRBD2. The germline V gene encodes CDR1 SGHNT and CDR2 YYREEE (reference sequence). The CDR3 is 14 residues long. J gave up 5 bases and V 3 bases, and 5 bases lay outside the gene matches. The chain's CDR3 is CASSWGGLNNEQFF. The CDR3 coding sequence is TGTGCCAGCAGCTGGGGGGGACTAAACAATGAGCAGTTCTTC.

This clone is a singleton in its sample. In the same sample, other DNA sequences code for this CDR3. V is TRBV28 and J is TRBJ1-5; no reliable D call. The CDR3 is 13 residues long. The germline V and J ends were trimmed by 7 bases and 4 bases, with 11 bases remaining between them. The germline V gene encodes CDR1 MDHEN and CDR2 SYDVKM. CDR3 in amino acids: CASIRTGNQPQHF. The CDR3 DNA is TGTGCCAGCATTCGGACGGGGAATCAGCCCCAGCATTTT.